The 12 T cell receptor beta chains presented below share a single source sample, sequenced in a study of OX40 agonist ivuxolimab in advanced cancers. Profiling relied on immunoSEQ multiplex PCR, and the TCRdb table lists in-frame clones only, not all of them. This sample yields about 27,000 clones, of which approximately 80% are seen a single time; approximately 29% belongs to the top ten. Sequenced material: CD4+ or CD8+ T cells sorted from blood, taken in a trial of the OX40 agonist ivuxolimab. These receptors all come from an adult with an advanced solid tumor such as melanoma, head and neck, liver or kidney cancer.

This clone was recorded only once. This chain connects TRBV9 to TRBJ1-4, with D perhaps TRBD1 (6 bases). Germline V gene sequence: CDR1 SGDLS, CDR2 YYNGEE. Trimming left V 0 bases short and J 4 bases short, with 13 bases between. CDR3 size: 16 residues. Here the CDR3 reads CASSVDAGGLNEKLFF. Written as DNA, the CDR3 is TGTGCCAGCAGCGTAGACGCGGGGGGCCTTAATGAAAAACTGTTTTTT.

This sequence joins TRBV19 and TRBJ2-7, with TRBD2 identical over 11 bases. The CDR3 has 15 residues. V was clipped by 5 bases and J by 3 bases; unmatched bases: 6. The germline gives CDR1 LNHDA, CDR2 SQIVND (reference sequence). CDR3 DNA sequence: TGTGCCAGTAGTTCCGGGACTAGCGGAGACTACGAGCAGTACTTC. Translation: CASSSGTSGDYEQYF. Supplemented by reference TRBV19 and TRBJ2-7, the full variable domain reads DGGITQSPKYLFRKEGQNVTLSCEQNLNHDAMYWYRQDPGQGLRLIYYSQIVNDFQKGDIAEGYSVSREKKESFPLTVTSAQKNPTAFYLCASSSGTSGDYEQYFGPGTRLTVT.

The V gene is TRBV5-1, the J gene TRBJ2-3; maybe TRBD2 (5 bases). V lost 4 bases to trimming and J lost 1 base, with 16 bases between them. CDR1 SGHRS and CDR2 YFSETQ come from the germline V gene. This CDR3 comprises 16 residues. The CDR3 nucleotides are TGCGCCAGCAGCCCTCAGACTACATCCCGCACAGATACGCAGTATTTT. This translates into CASSPQTTSRTDTQYF. The full variable domain, completed using reference TRBV5-1 and TRBJ2-3, is KAGVTQTPRYLIKTRGQQVTLSCSPISGHRSVSWYQQTPGQGLQFLFEYFSETQRNKGNFPGRFSGRQFSNSRSEMNVSTLELGDSALYLCASSPQTTSRTDTQYFGPGTRLTVL.

This clone was recorded a few times. The V and J genes are TRBV7-9 and TRBJ1-2, with a tentative D call TRBD1 (6 bases). Germline V gene data show CDR1 as SEHNR and CDR2 as FQNEAQ (reference sequence). The CDR3 runs to 16 residues. V dropped 5 bases and J dropped 8 bases, with 24 bases sitting between them. CDR3 region: CASSPEGHRAHWGYTF. CDR3 coding DNA: TGTGCCAGCAGCCCCGAGGGTCACAGGGCCCATTGGGGCTACACCTTC. The whole variable domain, remainder taken from reference TRBV7-9 and TRBJ1-2, is DTGVSQNPRHKITKRGQNVTFRCDPISEHNRLYWYRQTLGQGPEFLTYFQNEAQLEKSRLLSDRFSAERPKGSFSTLEIQRTEQGDSAMYLCASSPEGHRAHWGYTFGSGTRLTVV.

The gene calls are TRBV7-8 and TRBJ2-3; no definite D call. There are 12 residues in the CDR3. Germline-derived CDR1 and CDR2 are SGHVS and FQNEAQ. The germline V and J ends were trimmed by 2 bases and 4 bases, with 4 bases remaining between them. In DNA form, the CDR3 reads TGTGCCAGCAGCTTACCCCCAGATACGCAGTATTTT. This gives the protein CASSLPPDTQYF.

The V gene is TRBV13, the J gene TRBJ2-7; either TRBD1 or TRBD2 may fit D (5 bases each). This CDR3 comprises 15 residues. Trimming stripped 7 bases from V and 2 bases from J, with 18 bases between. The V gene's germline CDR1 is PRHDT and CDR2 FYEKMQ (reference sequence). The CDR3 spells CASKPSGTSPYEQYF. In DNA, the CDR3 is TGTGCCAGCAAACCCTCAGGGACGTCCCCCTACGAGCAGTACTTC.

The chain uses TRBV6-4 and TRBJ2-3; tentatively, D is TRBD2 (6 bases). V was trimmed by 6 bases and J by 0 bases, leaving 16 bases between them. Per germline, CDR1 MRHNA and CDR2 SNTAGT. The CDR3 covers 16 residues. The CDR3, as DNA: TGTGCCAGCAGCCGGCGGTGGGGGGAGAGCACAGATACGCAGTATTTT. Amino acids: CASSRRWGESTDTQYF.

The rearrangement uses TRBV5-1 and TRBJ2-7, with 7 bases identical to TRBD1. There are 12 residues in the CDR3. Per germline, CDR1 SGHRS and CDR2 YFSETQ. After removal of 2 bases from V and 5 bases from J, the junction contained 1 base not matched to a gene. CDR3 protein: CASSLGGHEQYF. The CDR3 nucleotides read TGCGCCAGCAGCTTAGGGGGCCACGAGCAGTACTTC. Full variable domain (remainder filled in from reference TRBV5-1 and TRBJ2-7): KAGVTQTPRYLIKTRGQQVTLSCSPISGHRSVSWYQQTPGQGLQFLFEYFSETQRNKGNFPGRFSGRQFSNSRSEMNVSTLELGDSALYLCASSLGGHEQYFGPGTRLTVT.

The chain recombines TRBV7-9 with TRBJ2-7; 7 nucleotides line up with TRBD2. Germline CDR1 is SEHNR and CDR2 is FQNEAQ (reference sequence). The CDR3 is 14 amino acids. The trim removed 2 bases at V and 2 bases at J, leaving 3 bases unmatched. This CDR3 reads CASSLSAGPYEQYF. The CDR3 DNA follows: TGTGCCAGCAGCTTATCAGCGGGGCCCTACGAGCAGTACTTC.

The chain employs TRBV6-6 and TRBJ2-5; a weak D match, TRBD1 (5 bases). This CDR3 comprises 14 residues. Germline assignment: CDR1 MNHNY and CDR2 SVGAGI (reference sequence). Deletions cut 5 bases from V and 2 bases from J, with 12 bases between. CDR3 DNA sequence: TGTGCCAGCAGTCGAGACAGAGCTCAAGAGACCCAGTACTTC. It specifies CASSRDRAQETQYF.

The J gene is TRBJ2-2, the V gene TRBV4-1, with D possibly being TRBD1 (5 bases). Trimming left V 0 bases short and J 6 bases short, with 8 bases between. The CDR3 is made up of 14 amino acids. Germline V gives CDR1 MGHRA, CDR2 YSYEKL. Here the CDR3 reads CASSQEVRAGELFF. CDR3 in DNA: TGCGCCAGCAGCCAAGAAGTCAGGGCCGGGGAGCTGTTTTTT.

The rearrangement links TRBV25-1 to TRBJ1-1; 9 nucleotides align to TRBD1. The CDR3 spans 13 residues. The trim removed 4 bases at V and 6 bases at J, leaving 3 bases unmatched. Germline lookup yields CDR1 MGHDK and CDR2 SYGVNS. CDR3 DNA: TGTGCCAGCAGTGTGGACAGGGGTGCTGAAGCTTTCTTT. Translation: CASSVDRGAEAFF.